The TCR beta chain described here comes from a study of blood T cell repertoires in COVID-19. Assay used: immunoSEQ multiplex PCR; TCRdb lists only in-frame clones, some missing. The sample holds 200,000 to 300,000 clones, around 87% seen once. The CDR3 sequence is 12 residues long. V lost 7 bases and J 6 bases, leaving 12 bases between the germline ends. Germline lookup yields CDR1 SQVTM and CDR2 ANQGSEA. The V and J genes are TRBV29-1 and TRBJ2-2, with D tentatively TRBD1 (5 bases). The sequence was obtained from a man aged 55 to 70 who had recovered from COVID-19. The sequenced sample was peripheral blood. CDR3 region: CSATGVAGELFF. The CDR3 bases are TGCAGCGCCACAGGAGTTGCCGGGGAGCTGTTTTTT.